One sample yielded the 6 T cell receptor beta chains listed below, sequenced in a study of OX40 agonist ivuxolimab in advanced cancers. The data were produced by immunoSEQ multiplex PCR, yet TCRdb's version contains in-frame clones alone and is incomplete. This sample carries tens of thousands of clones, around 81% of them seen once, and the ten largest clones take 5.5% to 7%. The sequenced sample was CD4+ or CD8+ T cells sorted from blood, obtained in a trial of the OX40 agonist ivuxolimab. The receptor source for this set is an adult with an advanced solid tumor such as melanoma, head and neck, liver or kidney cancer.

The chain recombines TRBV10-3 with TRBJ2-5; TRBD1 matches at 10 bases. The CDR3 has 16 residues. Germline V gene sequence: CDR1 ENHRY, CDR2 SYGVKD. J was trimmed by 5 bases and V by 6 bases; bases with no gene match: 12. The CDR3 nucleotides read TGTGCCATCAGCAGCCACGGGACAGGGGTTGAGGAGACCCAGTACTTC. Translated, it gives CAISSHGTGVEETQYF.

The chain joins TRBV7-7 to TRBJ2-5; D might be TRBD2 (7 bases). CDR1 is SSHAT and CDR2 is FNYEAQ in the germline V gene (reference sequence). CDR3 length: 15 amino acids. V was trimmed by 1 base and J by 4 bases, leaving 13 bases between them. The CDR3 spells CASSLGRGGGETQYF. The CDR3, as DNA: TGTGCCAGCAGCTTAGGGAGGGGAGGGGGAGAGACCCAGTACTTC.

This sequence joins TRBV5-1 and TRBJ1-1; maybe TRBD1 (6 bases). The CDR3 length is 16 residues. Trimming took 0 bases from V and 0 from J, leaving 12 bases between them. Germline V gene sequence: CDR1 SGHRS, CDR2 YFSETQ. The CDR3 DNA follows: TGCGCCAGCAGCTTGGAACAGGGCAGAATGAACACTGAAGCTTTCTTT. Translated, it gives CASSLEQGRMNTEAFF.

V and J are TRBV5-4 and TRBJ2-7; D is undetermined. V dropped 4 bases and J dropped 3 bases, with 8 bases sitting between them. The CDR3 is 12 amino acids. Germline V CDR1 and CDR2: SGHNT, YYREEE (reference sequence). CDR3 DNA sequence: TGTGCCAGCAGCCCGGACGGCTACGAGCAGTACTTC. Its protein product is CASSPDGYEQYF.

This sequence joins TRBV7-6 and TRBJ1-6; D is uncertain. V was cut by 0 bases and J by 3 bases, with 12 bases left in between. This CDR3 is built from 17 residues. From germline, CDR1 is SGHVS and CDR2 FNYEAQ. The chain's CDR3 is CASSLAPPPSYNSPLHF. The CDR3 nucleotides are TGTGCCAGCAGCTTAGCGCCCCCCCCCAGCTATAATTCACCCCTCCACTTT.

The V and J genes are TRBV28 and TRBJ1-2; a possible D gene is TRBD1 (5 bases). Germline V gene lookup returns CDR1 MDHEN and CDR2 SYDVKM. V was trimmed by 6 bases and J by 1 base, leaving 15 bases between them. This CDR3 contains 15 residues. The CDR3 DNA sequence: TGTGCCAGCAGAGTACTCAGGGAGGTTAACTATGGCTACACCTTC. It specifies CASRVLREVNYGYTF.